This paragraph reports one TCR beta chain. Antigen: not known. Clones were sequenced by immunoSEQ multiplex PCR, and TCRdb holds only the in-frame ones, with some missing. The sample contains approximately 81,000 clones, 80% to 95% of which appear only once. These data are taken from a study of human versus mouse CDR3 diversity and MHC coevolution. Study summary: Valid reads per sample ranged from roughly 5.5 x 10^6 to 1.7 x 10^7. Study-wide findings and caveats: Compared with mice, human CDR3s carried more deletions and insertions on average. Most of the three human donors had the lowest clonal inequality.

The CDR3 sequence is 13 residues long. V was trimmed by 2 bases and J by 8 bases, leaving 10 bases between them. CDR1 and CDR2 (germline): SGHTA, FQGTGA. The chain is built from TRBV7-3 and TRBJ2-1; D unclear. Sequences were obtained from naive CD4+ T cells from blood. Regarding subset: CD45RO-negative CD62L-positive naive CD4 T cells. The clonotype comes from a person aged 30-69 years in good health. In nucleotides, the CDR3 is TGTGCCAGCAGCTTACCACAAAACGATGAGCAGTTCTTC. Translating gives CASSLPQNDEQFF.